This entry lists 10 T cell receptor beta chains sequenced from one sample in a study of CD8 T cells in ankylosing spondylitis. TCRdb re-derived calls from the 5' RACE reads in MiXCR, one entry per CDR3 protein. The sample lists some 100,000 distinct CDR3 sequences; about 9% were seen once. Their antigen targets remain unknown. Overall study results and limits: Ankylosing spondylitis blood appeared to carry a characteristic TCR beta motif of several highly homologous variants.

The source material was blood, either unsorted or a sorted T cell fraction (not recorded which). Receptor source: a male donor with ankylosing spondylitis.

This clonotype was seen at least ten times. V and J are TRBV2 and TRBJ2-7; tentatively, D is TRBD2 (5 bases). Trimming took off 6 bases at V and 3 bases at J, with 12 bases between the two ends. CDR1 is SNHLY and CDR2 is FYNNEI in the germline V gene. The CDR3 totals 13 residues. DNA of the CDR3: TGTGCCAGCAGCGTTACGCGGGTCTACGAGCAGTACTTC. It specifies CASSVTRVYEQYF.

This rearrangement joins TRBV5-6 to TRBJ1-1; no clear D gene. The germline gives CDR1 SGHDT, CDR2 YYEEEE. The length of the CDR3 is 13 residues. V was cut by 5 bases and J by 5 bases, with 13 bases left in between. The CDR3 DNA is TGTGCCAGCAGTAGTACCGAGAGGACTGAAGCTTTCTTT. It specifies CASSSTERTEAFF. The full variable domain, completed using reference TRBV5-6 and TRBJ1-1, is DAGVTQSPTHLIKTRGQQVTLRCSPKSGHDTVSWYQQALGQGPQFIFQYYEEEERQRGNFPDRFSGHQFPNYSSELNVNALLLGDSALYLCASSSTERTEAFFGQGTRLTVV.

This clonotype was recorded at least ten times. This sequence joins TRBV5-1 and TRBJ1-1; D is uncertain. The V and J ends lost 0 bases and 3 bases respectively, with 12 bases between them. Germline assignment: CDR1 SGHRS and CDR2 YFSETQ. The CDR3 is 15 amino acids. CDR3 sequence: CASSLGIGKHTEAFF. CDR3 DNA: TGCGCCAGCAGCTTGGGTATAGGCAAGCACACTGAAGCTTTCTTT.

This clonotype was observed at least ten times. The chain is built from TRBV30 and TRBJ2-6; 8 bases are shared with TRBD2. CDR1 and CDR2 from the germline V gene are GTSNPN and SVGIG (reference sequence). The CDR3 runs 16 residues. The ends lost 0 bases at V and 4 bases at J; junction bases unmatched: 5. The CDR3 reads CAWSVREGLGANVLTF. The DNA of the CDR3 is TGTGCCTGGAGTGTCCGGGAGGGCCTCGGGGCCAACGTCCTGACTTTC.

Many counts were recorded for this clonotype. The chain recombines TRBV10-3 with TRBJ2-5; TRBD2 matches 11 bases. With V trimmed by 6 bases and J by 5 bases, 8 bases remained unmatched. This CDR3 is 15 amino acids long. Germline lookup yields CDR1 ENHRY and CDR2 SYGVKD. This chain's CDR3 is CAIRAGTSGDETQYF. In DNA, the CDR3 is TGTGCCATCAGAGCCGGGACTAGCGGCGACGAGACCCAGTACTTC.

The sample holds a few counts of this clonotype. The CDR3 region is CASSYLAGAKETQYF. The CDR3 DNA sequence: TGTGCCAGCAGTTACCTAGCGGGAGCGAAGGAGACGCAGTATTTT. The rearrangement joins TRBV6-2 or TRBV6-3 to TRBJ2-3; TRBD2 aligns across 10 bases. The J segment lost 9 bases and the V segment lost 2 bases, leaving 8 bases of the junction unmatched. The CDR3 is 15 amino acids. The V gene's germline CDR1 is MNHEY and CDR2 SVGEGT.

This clonotype turned up a few times. V is TRBV11-2 and J is TRBJ2-5; tentatively, D is TRBD1 (5 bases). Between the trimmed V and J ends, which lost 7 bases and 4 bases, there was a span of 16 bases. CDR3 length: 14 residues. CDR1 and CDR2 (germline): SGHAT, FQNNGV. CDR3 DNA: TGTGCCAGCACCCTTCAAGGGGTGGGAGAGACCCAGTACTTC. Its protein product is CASTLQGVGETQYF.

A word on this clonotype: A much larger clone lies a single base off, so this may be a read error. This chain links TRBV7-9 with TRBJ2-7; D not certain. Trimming shortened V by 7 bases and J by 5 bases, and 12 bases separated the two germline ends. CDR1 is SEHNR and CDR2 is FQNEAQ in the germline V gene (reference sequence). This CDR3 spans 12 amino acids. The CDR3: CASNYYLDEQYF. As DNA, the CDR3 is TGTGCCAGCAACTACTACTTGGACGAGCAGTACTTC.

This clonotype turned up a few times. The chain combines TRBV27 with TRBJ2-3; 10 nucleotides line up with TRBD2. Germline values: CDR1 MNHEY, CDR2 SMNVEV (reference sequence). V shed 3 bases and J 6 bases; nucleotides not matched to a gene: 9. The CDR3 length is 16 residues. CDR3 loop: CASSLSSGSPFDTQYF. CDR3 bases: TGTGCCAGCAGTTTGTCTAGCGGGAGTCCTTTTGATACGCAGTATTTT.

This clonotype was seen only a few times. The rearrangement links TRBV7-9 to TRBJ1-6; unclear D gene. CDR3 length equals 17 residues. Trimming took 6 bases from V and 0 from J, leaving 15 bases between them. From germline, CDR1 is SEHNR and CDR2 FQNEAQ (reference sequence). This CDR3 reads CASSLPGESSYNSPLHF. The DNA for the CDR3 is TGTGCCAGCAGTCTCCCGGGCGAAAGCTCCTATAATTCACCCCTCCACTTT.